A selection of T cell receptor beta chains follows, all from one sample in a study of CD8+CD57+ T cells in acquired aplastic anemia. TCRdb redid the calling of the reads with MiXCR, one entry per CDR3 protein. The repertoire includes 260,000 or so distinct CDR3 sequences, about 80% of them detected once, and approximately 40% sits in the top ten. The sample comprised sorted CD4+, CD8+, or CD8+CD57+ T cells (not recorded which) from PBMCs. All receptors come from a human donor with aplastic anemia. The CDR3 runs from the conserved cysteine through the conserved F or W. The order of the fields is V gene, clone size, D gene, J gene, CDR3 protein, CDR3 DNA. A D gene is named only where the DNA matches it firmly. Some rows have no size entry. The others give once, few or many, or a class for an expanded clone.

TRBV7-9	.	.	TRBJ1-1	CASSFARSGGSDEAFF	TGTGCCAGCAGCTTTGCACGAAGCGGGGGGAGCGATGAGGCTTTCTTT
TRBV12-3/TRBV12-4	.	TRBD2	TRBJ2-3	CASSSLAGGADTQYF	TGTGCCAGCAGTTCCCTAGCGGGGGGCGCAGATACGCAGTATTTT
TRBV7-6	.	.	TRBJ1-1	CASSFDGRGGEEFFF	TGTGCCAGCAGCTTCGATGGGAGGGGGGGGGAGGAATTTTTCTTT
TRBV7-2	.	TRBD1	TRBJ1-2	CASSLTGGGTDGYTF	TGTGCCAGCAGCTTGACAGGGGGCGGGACAGATGGCTACACCTTC
TRBV2	.	.	TRBJ2-4	CASGDAGTIKYF	TGTGCCAGCGGAGACGCTGGGACCATTAAGTACTTC
TRBV9	.	.	TRBJ2-3	CASGDGGARNQYF	TGTGCCAGCGGCGACGGGGGCGCCCGAAATCAGTACTTT
TRBV7-3	.	.	TRBJ1-2	CAGSLSGGGQDEATF	TGTGCCGGCAGCTTATCAGGCGGAGGGCAAGATGAAGCTACCTTC
TRBV11-3	.	.	TRBJ2-3	CASGFDLTGTQYF	TGTGCCAGCGGCTTCGATCTGACAGGTACGCAGTATTTT
TRBV7-9	.	.	TRBJ1-5	CASSSSNRQYIDQPQHF	TGTGCCAGCAGCTCCTCAAATAGGCAGTATATCGATCAGCCCCAGCATTTT
TRBV7-8	.	.	TRBJ2-3	CASSVGGTDAQYF	TGTGCCAGCAGCGTCGGGGGAACAGATGCGCAGTATTTT
TRBV12-3/TRBV12-4	many	.	TRBJ2-2	CASTYLPGELFF	TGTGCCAGCACCTACTTACCCGGGGAGCTGTTTTTT
TRBV19	.	.	TRBJ2-3	CASSLAGGPYNEQF	TGTGCCAGTAGTTTAGCTGGAGGACCCTACAATGAGCAGTTT
TRBV19	.	TRBD1	TRBJ2-1	CASSMGGQAGNEQFF	TGTGCCAGCAGTATGGGGGGACAGGCCGGGAATGAGCAGTTCTTC
TRBV6-4	.	TRBD1	TRBJ2-7	CASSPRDRSSYEQYF	TGTGCCAGCAGTCCCAGGGACAGGAGCTCCTACGAGCAGTACTTC
TRBV20-1	.	TRBD1	TRBJ2-7	CSAAPGTGVYEQYF	TGCAGTGCTGCCCCCGGGACAGGGGTCTACGAGCAGTACTTC
TRBV20-1	.	.	TRBJ2-6	CSARRAGANVLTF	TGCAGTGCTAGGAGGGCCGGGGCCAACGTCCTGACTTTC
TRBV2	.	.	TRBJ1-1	CASSLDLTGTPEAFF	TGTGCCAGCAGCTTAGATCTGACAGGTACCCCTGAAGCTTTCTTT
TRBV7-3	.	.	TRBJ1-1	CASSLTMPGNSNEFF	TGTGCCAGCAGCTTAACGATGCCGGGGAACTCTAATGAGTTCTTT
TRBV7-9	.	.	TRBJ1-5	CASSLVPGEQPLDF	TGTGCCAGCAGCTTAGTACCCGGGGAGCAGCCCCTTGATTTT
TRBV15	.	.	TRBJ2-5	CATRGPREETKYF	TGTGCCACCAGGGGACCTCGCGAGGAGACCAAGTACTTC
TRBV7-2	few	TRBD2	TRBJ2-6	CASTLGRGPDGANVLTF	TGTGCCAGCACCTTAGGGAGGGGCCCCGATGGGGCCAACGTCCTGACTTTC
TRBV7-8	.	TRBD2	TRBJ2-3	CASSLVVSGESTDTQYF	TGTGCCAGCAGCTTAGTAGTTAGCGGGGAGAGCACAGATACGCAGTATTTT
TRBV7-8	.	.	TRBJ2-3	CASSWAGGLDTYYF	TGTGCCAGCAGCTGGGCAGGAGGTCTCGATACGTACTATTTT
TRBV11-3	once	.	TRBJ2-1	CASSLDLTGRANEQFF	TGTGCCAGCAGCTTAGATCTGACAGGGAGGGCAAATGAGCAGTTCTTC
TRBV2	few	.	TRBJ2-7	CASRGSSYEQYF	TGTGCCAGCAGGGGAAGCTCCTACGAGCAGTACTTC
TRBV7-9	.	.	TRBJ2-3	CASGNEGTDTPYF	TGTGCCAGCGGGAACGAGGGCACAGATACGCCGTACTTC
TRBV7-8	.	TRBD2	TRBJ2-1	CASSVGGVPEKFF	TGTGCCAGCAGCGTTGGGGGGGTCCCTGAGAAGTTCTTC
TRBV20-1	.	TRBD2	TRBJ2-3	CSASSWGREESTDTQYF	TGCAGTGCCAGTAGTTGGGGACGGGAGGAGAGCACAGATACGCAGTATTTT
TRBV7-9	few	.	TRBJ2-3	CASSFASAMSSSSF	TGTGCCAGCAGCTTTGCTAGCGCAATGAGCAGTTCTTCCTTC
TRBV11-2	.	TRBD1	TRBJ1-5	CASSLGVDRGSNQPQHF	TGTGCCAGCAGCTTAGGAGTGGACAGGGGAAGCAATCAGCCCCAGCATTTT
TRBV15	.	TRBD2	TRBJ2-7	CATSRDKSGGYEQYF	TGTGCCACCAGCAGAGACAAAAGCGGGGGATACGAGCAGTACTTC
TRBV9	.	.	TRBJ2-3	CASGVGSDTKHFF	TGTGCCAGCGGCGTAGGGTCAGATACTAAGCATTTTTTT
TRBV7-6	.	TRBD2	TRBJ2-2	CASSPAGGSIGELFF	TGTGCCAGCAGTCCCGCGGGGGGCTCGATCGGGGAGCTGTTTTTT
TRBV19	few	.	TRBJ1-1	CASSIVDMNTEAFF	TGTGCCAGTAGTATCGTGGATATGAACACTGAAGCTTTCTTT
TRBV2	.	TRBD2	TRBJ2-3	CASSATSAYTDTQYF	TGTGCCAGCAGTGCGACTAGCGCATACACAGATACGCAGTATTTT
TRBV9	.	.	TRBJ2-7	CAPTPGAYEQYF	TGTGCCCCCACCCCGGGGGCCTACGAGCAGTACTTC
TRBV9	once	.	TRBJ2-1	CASSGGGRHGGNKQFF	TGTGCCAGCAGCGGGGGGGGCCGACACGGAGGAAACAAGCAGTTCTTC
TRBV7-8	.	.	TRBJ2-1	CASSFQGSPGRQYQFF	TGTGCCAGCAGCTTTCAGGGAAGTCCCGGTAGGCAGTATCAGTTCTTC
TRBV11-3	many	.	TRBJ2-4	CASSLDLTVQYF	TGTGCCAGCAGCTTAGATCTGACAGTTCAGTACTTC
TRBV15	once	.	TRBJ2-7	CATSGRGQAYAQYF	TGTGCCACCAGCGGCCGCGGCCAAGCCTACGCGCAGTACTTC
TRBV7-9	.	.	TRBJ1-1	CASSLEGDGNTFAFF	TGTGCCAGCAGCTTAGAAGGGGATGGCAACACCTTCGCTTTCTTT
TRBV7-9	.	.	TRBJ2-3	CASSLSRGGSYQYF	TGTGCCAGCAGCTTGTCGAGAGGTGGATCCTACCAGTATTTT
TRBV24-1	.	.	TRBJ2-5	CATRGDQETQYF	TGTGCCACCCGGGGTGACCAAGAGACCCAGTACTTC
TRBV7-2	.	.	TRBJ1-2	CASSLTGGGNDGFTF	TGTGCCAGCAGCTTGACCGGGGGCGGCAATGATGGCTTCACCTTC
TRBV7-2	.	.	TRBJ2-1	CASSPQQGKGYGYQFF	TGTGCCAGCAGCCCCCAACAGGGCAAAGGCTATGGTTACCAGTTCTTC
TRBV5-8	.	.	TRBJ2-5	CASSKGLEQETQYF	TGTGCCAGCAGCAAAGGCCTTGAGCAAGAGACCCAGTACTTC
TRBV9	.	.	TRBJ1-6	CASREEQDFGPGIHF	.
TRBV13	.	TRBD2	TRBJ2-5	CASSLSGGAEETQYF	TGTGCCAGCAGCTTAAGCGGGGGGGCCGAGGAGACCCAGTACTTC
TRBV20-1	.	.	TRBJ2-3	CSAPVGDTQYF	TGCAGTGCCCCGGTGGGGGATACGCAGTATTTT
TRBV11-2	.	.	TRBJ1-2	CASIDSLSPGYTF	TGTGCCAGCATCGACAGTCTCTCACCTGGCTACACCTTC
TRBV7-9	.	.	TRBJ1-2	CASSQAVGGDSTF	TGCGCCAGCAGCCAAGCGGTTGGAGGTGATTCGACCTTC